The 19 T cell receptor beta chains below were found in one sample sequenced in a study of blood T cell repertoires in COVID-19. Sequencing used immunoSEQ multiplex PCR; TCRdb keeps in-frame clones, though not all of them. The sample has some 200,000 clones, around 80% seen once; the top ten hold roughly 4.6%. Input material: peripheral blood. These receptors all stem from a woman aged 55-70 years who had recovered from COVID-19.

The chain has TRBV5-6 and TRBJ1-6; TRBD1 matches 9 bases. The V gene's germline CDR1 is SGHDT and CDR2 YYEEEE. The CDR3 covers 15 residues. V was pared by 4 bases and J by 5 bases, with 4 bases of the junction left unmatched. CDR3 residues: CASSPGQGHNSPLHF. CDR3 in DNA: TGTGCCAGCAGCCCGGGACAGGGCCATAATTCACCCCTCCACTTT.

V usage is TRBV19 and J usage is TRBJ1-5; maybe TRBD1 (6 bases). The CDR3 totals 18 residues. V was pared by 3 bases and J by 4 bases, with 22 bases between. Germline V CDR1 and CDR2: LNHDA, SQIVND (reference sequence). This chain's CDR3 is CASSILGADFYLNQPQHF. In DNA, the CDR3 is TGTGCCAGTAGTATTTTGGGGGCAGACTTCTACCTAAATCAGCCCCAGCATTTT.

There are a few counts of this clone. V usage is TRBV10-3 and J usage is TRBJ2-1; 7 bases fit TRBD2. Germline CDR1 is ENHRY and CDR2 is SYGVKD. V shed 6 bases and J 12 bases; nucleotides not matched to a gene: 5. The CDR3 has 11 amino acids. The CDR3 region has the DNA TGTGCCATCAGAGGACTAGATGCGCAGTTCTTC. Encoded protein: CAIRGLDAQFF.

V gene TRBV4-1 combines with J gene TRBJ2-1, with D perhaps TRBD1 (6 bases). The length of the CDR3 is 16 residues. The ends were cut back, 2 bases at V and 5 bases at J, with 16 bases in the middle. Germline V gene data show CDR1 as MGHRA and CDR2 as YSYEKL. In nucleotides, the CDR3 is TGCGCCAGCAGCCAACGAGGGACACCTAGGGACAATGAGCAGTTCTTC. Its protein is CASSQRGTPRDNEQFF.

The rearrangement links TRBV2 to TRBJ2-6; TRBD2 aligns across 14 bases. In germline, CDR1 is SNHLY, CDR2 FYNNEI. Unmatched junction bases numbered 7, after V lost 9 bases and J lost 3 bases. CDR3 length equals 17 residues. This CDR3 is CARTGTSGGYGANVLTF. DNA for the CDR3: TGTGCCAGAACTGGGACTAGCGGGGGTTATGGGGCCAACGTCCTGACTTTC.

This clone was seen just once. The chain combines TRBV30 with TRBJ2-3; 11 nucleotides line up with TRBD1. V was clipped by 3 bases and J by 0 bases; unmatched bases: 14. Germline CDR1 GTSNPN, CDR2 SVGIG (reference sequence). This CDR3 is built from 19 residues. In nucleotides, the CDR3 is TGTGCCTGGAGGGAGAGTATAGGGACAGGGGGTTTCAGCACAGATACGCAGTATTTT. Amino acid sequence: CAWRESIGTGGFSTDTQYF.

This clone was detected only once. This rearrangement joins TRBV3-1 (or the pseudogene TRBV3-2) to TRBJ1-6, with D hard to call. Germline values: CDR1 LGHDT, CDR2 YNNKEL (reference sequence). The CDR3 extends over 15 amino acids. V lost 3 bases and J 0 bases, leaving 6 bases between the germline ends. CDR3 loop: CASSQQYSYNSPLHF. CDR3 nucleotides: TGTGCCAGCAGCCAGCAGTACTCCTATAATTCACCCCTCCACTTT.

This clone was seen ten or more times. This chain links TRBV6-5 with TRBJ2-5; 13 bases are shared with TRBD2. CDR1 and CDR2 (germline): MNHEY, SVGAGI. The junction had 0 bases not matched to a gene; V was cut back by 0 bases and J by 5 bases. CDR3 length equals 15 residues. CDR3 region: CASSYSTSGGETQYF. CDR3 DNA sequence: TGTGCCAGCAGTTACTCGACTAGCGGGGGGGAGACCCAGTACTTC.

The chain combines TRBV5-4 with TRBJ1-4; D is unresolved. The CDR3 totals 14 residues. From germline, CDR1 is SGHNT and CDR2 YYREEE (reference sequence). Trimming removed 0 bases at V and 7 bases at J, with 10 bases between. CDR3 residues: CASSLASSSEKLFF. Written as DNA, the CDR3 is TGTGCCAGCAGCTTGGCCTCATCTAGTGAAAAACTGTTTTTT.

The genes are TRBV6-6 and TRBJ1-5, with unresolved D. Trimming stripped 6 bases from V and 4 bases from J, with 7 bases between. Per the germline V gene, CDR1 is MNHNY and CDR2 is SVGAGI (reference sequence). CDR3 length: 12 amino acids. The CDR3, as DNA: TGTGCCAGCAGCCCCGTAAATCAGCCCCAGCATTTT. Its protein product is CASSPVNQPQHF.

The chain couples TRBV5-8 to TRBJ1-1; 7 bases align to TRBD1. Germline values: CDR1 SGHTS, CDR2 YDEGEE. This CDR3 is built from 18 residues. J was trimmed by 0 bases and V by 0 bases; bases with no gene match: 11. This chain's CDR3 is CASSLAGQDLAMNTEAFF. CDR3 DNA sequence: TGTGCCAGCAGCTTGGCCGGACAGGATTTGGCCATGAACACTGAAGCTTTCTTT.

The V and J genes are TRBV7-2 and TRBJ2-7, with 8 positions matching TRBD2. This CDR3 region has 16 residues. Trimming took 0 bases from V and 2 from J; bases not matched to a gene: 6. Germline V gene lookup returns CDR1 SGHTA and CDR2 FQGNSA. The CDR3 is CASSLARGGRTYEQYF. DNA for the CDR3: TGTGCCAGCAGCTTAGCTCGGGGGGGGCGCACCTACGAGCAGTACTTC.

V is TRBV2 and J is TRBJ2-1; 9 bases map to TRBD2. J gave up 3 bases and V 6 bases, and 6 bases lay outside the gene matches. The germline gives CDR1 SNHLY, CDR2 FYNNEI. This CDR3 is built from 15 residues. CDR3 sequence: CASRGAGGVYNEQFF. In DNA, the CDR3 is TGTGCCAGCAGGGGAGCGGGGGGCGTCTACAATGAGCAGTTCTTC.

CDR3 in amino acids: CASSAGTSDQPQHF. The CDR3 DNA sequence: TGTGCCAGCAGCGCGGGGACAAGTGATCAGCCCCAGCATTTT. The rearrangement links TRBV9 to TRBJ1-5, with D tentatively TRBD1 (6 bases). CDR1 is SGDLS, CDR2 YYNGEE, per germline. The CDR3 has 14 amino acids. V shed 3 bases and J shed 5 bases, with 12 bases lying between them.

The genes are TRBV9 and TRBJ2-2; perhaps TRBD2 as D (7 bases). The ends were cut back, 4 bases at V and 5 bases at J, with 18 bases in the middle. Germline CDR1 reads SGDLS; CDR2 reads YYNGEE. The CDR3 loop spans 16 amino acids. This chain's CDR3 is CASSRGASGVTGELFF. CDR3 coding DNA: TGTGCCAGCAGCAGGGGGGCTAGCGGAGTAACCGGGGAGCTGTTTTTT.

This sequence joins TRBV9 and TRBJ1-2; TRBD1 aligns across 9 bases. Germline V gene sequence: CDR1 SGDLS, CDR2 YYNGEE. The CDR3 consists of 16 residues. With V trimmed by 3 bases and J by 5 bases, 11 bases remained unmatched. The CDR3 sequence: CASSEIPRDREYGYTF. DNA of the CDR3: TGTGCCAGCAGCGAAATCCCTCGGGACAGGGAGTATGGCTACACCTTC. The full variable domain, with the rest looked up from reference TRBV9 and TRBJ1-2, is DSGVTQTPKHLITATGQRVTLRCSPRSGDLSVYWYQQSLDQGLQFLIQYYNGEERAKGNILERFSAQQFPDLHSELNLSSLELGDSALYFCASSEIPRDREYGYTFGSGTRLTVV.

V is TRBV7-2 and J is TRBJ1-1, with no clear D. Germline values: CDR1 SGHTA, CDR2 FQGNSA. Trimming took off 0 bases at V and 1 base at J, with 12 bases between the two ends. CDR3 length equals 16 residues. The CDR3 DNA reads TGTGCCAGCAGCTTAGCGTTTGGGCCACCGAACACTGAAGCTTTCTTT. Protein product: CASSLAFGPPNTEAFF.

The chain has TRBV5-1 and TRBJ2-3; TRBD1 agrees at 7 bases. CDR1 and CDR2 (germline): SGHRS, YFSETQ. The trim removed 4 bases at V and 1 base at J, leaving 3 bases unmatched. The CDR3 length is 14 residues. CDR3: CASSVGQRTDTQYF. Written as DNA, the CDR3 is TGCGCCAGCAGCGTGGGACAGCGCACAGATACGCAGTATTTT.

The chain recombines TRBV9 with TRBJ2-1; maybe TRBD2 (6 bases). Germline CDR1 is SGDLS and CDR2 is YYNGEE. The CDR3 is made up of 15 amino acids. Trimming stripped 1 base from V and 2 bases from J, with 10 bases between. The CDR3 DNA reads TGTGCCAGCAGCGTAACTAGCTCCGCCTACAATGAGCAGTTCTTC. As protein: CASSVTSSAYNEQFF.